Presented here are 8 T cell receptor beta chains from one specimen sequenced in a study of blood T cell repertoires in COVID-19. TCRdb keeps only in-frame clones here, not all; method: immunoSEQ multiplex PCR. Counted here are fewer than 75,000 clones, nearly 80% occurring once; the ten biggest clones make up 6.3%. The sample taken for sequencing was peripheral blood. These receptors were taken from a woman aged 55-69 years with acute or convalescent COVID-19.

The genes are TRBV6-5 and TRBJ2-3; 9 positions agree with TRBD1. V gave up 6 bases and J gave up 3 bases; unmatched junction bases: 4. Germline loops: CDR1 MNHEY, CDR2 SVGAGI. This CDR3 has 14 amino acids. The CDR3 region is CASSMTGGTDTQYF. DNA of the CDR3: TGTGCCAGCAGCATGACAGGGGGAACAGATACGCAGTATTTT.

This rearrangement joins TRBV7-9 to TRBJ1-2; D is perhaps TRBD1 (5 bases). This CDR3 is 14 amino acids long. Germline V lookup: CDR1 SEHNR, CDR2 FQNEAQ (reference sequence). Between the trimmed V and J ends, which lost 5 bases and 3 bases, there was a span of 13 bases. This chain's CDR3 is CASSPSGGDYGYTF. As DNA, the CDR3 is TGTGCCAGCAGCCCCAGCGGGGGAGACTATGGCTACACCTTC.

This rearrangement joins TRBV7-3 to TRBJ1-1, with D maybe TRBD1 (6 bases). In germline, CDR1 is SGHTA, CDR2 FQGTGA. This CDR3 spans 13 amino acids. Trimming left V 5 bases short and J 6 bases short, with 13 bases between. CDR3 protein: CASSPGTQAEAFF. As DNA, the CDR3 is TGTGCCAGCAGCCCAGGGACACAGGCTGAAGCTTTCTTT. Supplemented by reference TRBV7-3 and TRBJ1-1, the full variable domain reads GAGVSQTPSNKVTEKGKYVELRCDPISGHTALYWYRQSLGQGPEFLIYFQGTGAADDSGLPNDRFFAVRPEGSVSTLKIQRTERGDSAVYLCASSPGTQAEAFFGQGTRLTVV.

V gene TRBV6-5 combines with J gene TRBJ1-5, with 10 bases aligning to TRBD1. The ends lost 7 bases at V and 15 bases at J; junction bases unmatched: 9. This CDR3 contains 12 residues. Per the germline V gene, CDR1 is MNHEY and CDR2 is SVGAGI. The DNA for the CDR3 is TGTGCCAGCACCACCCGGGACAGGGGTCCGCATTTT. Translation gives CASTTRDRGPHF.

The chain carries TRBV10-3 and TRBJ1-2; no firm D call. The CDR3 extends over 12 amino acids. V was trimmed by 2 bases and J by 8 bases, leaving 9 bases between them. Germline V CDR1 and CDR2: ENHRY, SYGVKD. The CDR3 DNA follows: TGTGCCATCAGTGAGCCCAGAAACGGCTACACCTTC. Protein product: CAISEPRNGYTF.

The chain uses TRBV29-1 and TRBJ2-3, with 9 positions matching TRBD2. Looked up from germline, CDR1 is SQVTM and CDR2 is ANQGSEA. This CDR3 spans 14 amino acids. After removal of 6 bases from V and 2 bases from J, the junction contained 6 bases not matched to a gene. CDR3 bases: TGCAGCGTGAACTTAGCGGGGGTCACAGATACGCAGTATTTT. This encodes CSVNLAGVTDTQYF.

The rearrangement links TRBV18 to TRBJ1-5; the match to TRBD1 covers 8 bases. Unmatched junction bases numbered 8, after V lost 0 bases and J lost 4 bases. Germline V gene data show CDR1 as KGHSH and CDR2 as LQKENI. There are 17 residues in the CDR3. The CDR3 DNA is TGTGCCAGCTCACCACCGGGGGCACAGGGGGTTAATCAGCCCCAGCATTTT. This gives the protein CASSPPGAQGVNQPQHF.

The chain uses TRBV2 and TRBJ2-7, with 7 bases identical to TRBD1. The CDR3 consists of 13 residues. The V segment lost 4 bases and the J segment 10 bases; nucleotides outside the gene matches: 10. CDR1 is SNHLY and CDR2 is FYNNEI in the germline V gene. DNA for the CDR3: TGTGCCAGCAGTGGACTCATGCAGGGGGAACAGTACTTC. It specifies CASSGLMQGEQYF.